The 25 T cell receptor beta chains below come from one sample, sequenced in a study of molecular identifiers for immune sequencing clone quantification. TCRdb re-analysed the PCR reads in MiXCR, keeping a single row per CDR3 protein. In the table there are about 640,000 distinct CDR3 sequences, about 20% of which are singletons. Sequencing input: naive CD8+ T cells from blood, with Jurkat cell RNA spiked in. Noted subset: FACS-sorted CD8+CD4-CCR7+CD45RA+ naive T cells. These receptors were obtained from a human donor in good health. Some libraries in this study had Jurkat cell RNA spiked in.

This clonotype has only a few counts. The chain uses TRBV6-5 and TRBJ1-1; D gene ambiguous. Germline values: CDR1 MNHEY, CDR2 SVGAGI. Trimming took off 5 bases at V and 5 bases at J, with 18 bases between the two ends. This CDR3 is 15 amino acids long. The CDR3 DNA sequence: TGTGCCAGCAGTACACTGACTGCCCTGGGGACTGAAGCTTTCTTT. Translating it yields CASSTLTALGTEAFF.

At least ten counts were recorded for this clonotype. This chain uses TRBV6-5 with TRBJ2-7; TRBD1 aligns across 7 bases. After removal of 5 bases from V and 6 bases from J, the junction contained 7 bases not matched to a gene. Germline loops: CDR1 MNHEY, CDR2 SVGAGI. The length of the CDR3 is 13 residues. CDR3 in DNA: TGTGCCAGCAGTGGGCAGGGGGTAGGCGAGCAGTACTTC. Amino acid sequence: CASSGQGVGEQYF.

This clonotype came up many times. This rearrangement joins TRBV2 to TRBJ1-1; no clear D gene. Germline assignment: CDR1 SNHLY and CDR2 FYNNEI. Trimming removed 1 base from V and 0 bases from J, with 9 bases in between. This CDR3 is built from 15 residues. Here the CDR3 DNA reads TGTGCCAGCAGTGAAGGGGGAGAGATGAACACTGAAGCTTTCTTT. Amino acids: CASSEGGEMNTEAFF.

This clonotype was found many times. This chain connects TRBV28 to TRBJ2-1, with a weak D call TRBD1 (5 bases). This CDR3 comprises 15 residues. Trimming removed 3 bases from V and 8 bases from J, with 17 bases in between. Germline V gives CDR1 MDHEN, CDR2 SYDVKM. The CDR3 loop reads CASSFLSHLGDEQFF. Written as DNA, the CDR3 is TGTGCCAGCAGTTTCTTGTCTCACTTAGGGGATGAGCAGTTCTTC.

The chain recombines TRBV6-5 with TRBJ2-7; 8 positions agree with TRBD2. In germline, CDR1 is MNHEY, CDR2 SVGAGI. Germline trimming cut 6 bases from V and 5 bases from J; bases unmatched to any gene: 9. The CDR3 spans 14 residues. CDR3 region: CASSPGLATNEQYF. CDR3 nucleotide sequence: TGTGCCAGCAGCCCCGGACTAGCTACCAACGAGCAGTACTTC.

The rearrangement uses TRBV25-1 and TRBJ2-5, with 8 bases matching TRBD1. Germline V gene sequence: CDR1 MGHDK, CDR2 SYGVNS. V was clipped by 7 bases and J by 1 base; unmatched bases: 8. This CDR3 has 15 amino acids. CDR3: CASNDGRGPQETQYF. Written as DNA, the CDR3 is TGTGCCAGCAATGATGGCAGGGGGCCCCAAGAGACCCAGTACTTC.

This clonotype showed up many times. This chain links TRBV13 with TRBJ2-2, with D tentatively TRBD2 (6 bases). This CDR3 has 15 residues. The V end was cut by 6 bases, the J end by 6 bases, with 17 bases between. Germline V gene lookup returns CDR1 PRHDT and CDR2 FYEKMQ (reference sequence). DNA of the CDR3: TGTGCCAGCAGTCAACGACTAGAATCCGCCGGGGAGCTGTTTTTT. It encodes CASSQRLESAGELFF.

This clonotype came up many times. The rearrangement links TRBV4-1 to TRBJ1-1; D is undetermined. CDR1 is MGHRA, CDR2 YSYEKL, per germline. The CDR3 totals 15 residues. Trimming removed 3 bases from V and 6 bases from J, with 17 bases in between. CDR3 residues: CASSQEQHGYAEAFF. The DNA for the CDR3 is TGCGCCAGCAGCCAGGAGCAACATGGTTACGCTGAAGCTTTCTTT.

This clonotype was counted at least ten times. The chain is built from TRBV20-1 and TRBJ2-4; the D gene is possibly TRBD2 (5 bases). CDR1 and CDR2 from the germline V gene are DFQATT and SNEGSKA (reference sequence). The V end lost 6 bases, the J end lost 1 base, and 16 bases lay between the germline ends. This CDR3 is built from 15 residues. In nucleotides, the CDR3 is TGCAGTGCCCCACTTTCTAGCTCCGCCAAAAACATTCAGTACTTC. Translating gives CSAPLSSSAKNIQYF.

This chain uses TRBV2 with TRBJ2-3, with TRBD2 identical over 10 bases. The germline V gene has CDR1 SNHLY and CDR2 FYNNEI. Losses at the gene ends were 6 bases for V and 1 base for J; bases not matched to a gene: 7. This CDR3 contains 16 residues. The CDR3 sequence is CASSEIGTSGTDTQYF. In nucleotides, the CDR3 is TGTGCCAGCAGCGAGATAGGGACTAGCGGCACAGATACGCAGTATTTT.

There are many counts of this clonotype. The chain employs TRBV4-3 and TRBJ2-3; D is perhaps TRBD2 (5 bases). Germline V gene lookup returns CDR1 LGHNA and CDR2 YSLEER. The ends were cut back, 0 bases at V and 3 bases at J, with 13 bases in the middle. The CDR3 has 16 amino acids. The CDR3 DNA sequence: TGCGCCAGCAGCCAAGATTTTTTGAGAGGGACAGATACGCAGTATTTT. This sequence encodes CASSQDFLRGTDTQYF.

A remark on this clonotype: A clone one base away is much larger, so this may be a read error. The gene calls are TRBV27 and TRBJ2-5; D call uncertain. The CDR3 has 15 amino acids. V lost 4 bases to trimming and J lost 4 bases, with 16 bases between them. Germline CDR1 is MNHEY and CDR2 is SMNVEV (reference sequence). CDR3 nucleotides: TGTGCCAGCAGTTCTGACCCACGAGGTGTAGAGACCCAGTACTTC. Protein product: CASSSDPRGVETQYF.

This clonotype came up many times. The V gene is TRBV7-9, the J gene TRBJ1-2; D might be TRBD1 (5 bases). The germline gives CDR1 SEHNR, CDR2 FQNEAQ (reference sequence). The germline V and J ends were trimmed by 0 bases and 4 bases, with 9 bases remaining between them. The CDR3 contains 14 residues. The CDR3 sequence is CASSLAGDRYGYTF. The CDR3 DNA follows: TGTGCCAGCAGCTTAGCGGGGGATCGCTATGGCTACACCTTC.

CDR3 region: CASSLVGVNNQPQHF. In nucleotides, the CDR3 is TGTGCCAGCAGCTTAGTAGGGGTTAACAATCAGCCCCAGCATTTT. The chain links TRBV7-2 to TRBJ1-5; D may be TRBD1 (5 bases). V dropped 1 base and J dropped 3 bases, with 10 bases sitting between them. The CDR3 runs to 15 residues. CDR1 is SGHTA and CDR2 is FQGNSA in the germline V gene.

Points on this clonotype: A much bigger clone sits one base away, suggesting this may be a read error. V gene TRBV6-6 combines with J gene TRBJ1-4; the D gene is possibly TRBD1 (5 bases). Trimming removed 6 bases at V and 6 bases at J, with 11 bases between. Germline CDR1 is MNHNY and CDR2 is SVGAGI (reference sequence). CDR3 length: 13 residues. CDR3 nucleotide sequence: TGTGCCAGCAGGGGACTGGGAGATGAAAAACTGTTTTTT. Translation gives CASRGLGDEKLFF.

Ten or more counts support this clonotype. The chain uses TRBV4-1 and TRBJ2-1, with no clear D. Germline CDR1 and CDR2: MGHRA and YSYEKL. V dropped 3 bases and J dropped 4 bases, with 10 bases sitting between them. The CDR3 covers 14 residues. CDR3 sequence: CASSHLTPYNEQFF. The DNA for the CDR3 is TGCGCCAGCAGCCATCTCACACCTTACAATGAGCAGTTCTTC.

Of note for this clonotype: One end of the junction fails to match germline, which may point to a read error. The chain has TRBV27 and TRBJ1-6; the match to TRBD1 covers 8 bases. This CDR3 spans 14 amino acids. Germline V gives CDR1 MNHEY, CDR2 SMNVEV (reference sequence). Written as DNA, the CDR3 is TGTGCCGGCAGTCCGGGACAGGTCGGGCCACCCCTCCACTTT. It yields the protein CAGSPGQVGPPLHF.

This clonotype was seen more than once but under ten times. The chain employs TRBV11-2 and TRBJ2-7, with D maybe TRBD1 (5 bases). V dropped 5 bases and J dropped 1 base, with 21 bases sitting between them. Germline values: CDR1 SGHAT, CDR2 FQNNGV. There are 17 residues in the CDR3. CDR3 protein: CASSETKGKTYSYEQYF. The CDR3, as DNA: TGTGCCAGCAGCGAAACTAAGGGGAAGACATATTCCTACGAGCAGTACTTC.

On this clonotype itself: At one end, the junction sequence differs from germline, possibly due to a read error. This chain links TRBV7-6 with TRBJ2-3; 9 bases line up with TRBD2. CDR1 and CDR2 from the germline V gene are SGHVS and FNYEAQ. CDR3 size: 15 residues. The CDR3 DNA follows: TGTACCAGCAGCTCAGGACTAGCGTACACAGATACGCAGTATTTT. It specifies CTSSSGLAYTDTQYF.

This clonotype has ten or more counts. The genes are TRBV7-8 and TRBJ2-3; D possibly uses TRBD1 or TRBD2 (5 bases each). The V end lost 7 bases, the J end lost 2 bases, and 19 bases lay between the germline ends. Germline CDR1 SGHVS, CDR2 FQNEAQ. This CDR3 spans 16 amino acids. CDR3 bases: TGTGCCAGCAAGACATCAGGGCTAGCCAACACAGATACGCAGTATTTT. Translation: CASKTSGLANTDTQYF.

About this clonotype: A read error may be the cause here, since a much bigger clone is one base away. This chain joins TRBV4-3 and TRBJ2-3; unclear D gene. The CDR3 sequence is 13 residues long. The germline V gene has CDR1 LGHNA and CDR2 YSLEER. The CDR3 region has the DNA TGCGCCAGCGGCCAAGTATCCCCAGATACGCAGTATTTT. Protein sequence: CASGQVSPDTQYF.

This clonotype was seen many times. The gene calls are TRBV7-2 and TRBJ2-3; D is unresolved. Per germline, CDR1 SGHTA and CDR2 FQGNSA. The CDR3 covers 15 residues. Trimming took off 4 bases at V and 0 bases at J, with 11 bases between the two ends. The CDR3 coding sequence is TGTGCCAGCAGCTCCTTCGGGTATAGCACAGATACGCAGTATTTT. Encoded protein: CASSSFGYSTDTQYF.

Many counts were recorded for this clonotype. The chain combines TRBV6-2 or TRBV6-3 with TRBJ1-2; D is unresolved. Trimming left V 4 bases short and J 6 bases short, with 9 bases between. Germline V CDR1 and CDR2: MNHEY, SVGEGT. The CDR3 spans 12 residues. The CDR3 is CASSFTRNGYTF. CDR3 in DNA: TGTGCCAGCAGTTTCACAAGAAATGGCTACACCTTC.

The chain joins TRBV7-9 to TRBJ2-2; 10 bases map to TRBD2. Losses at the gene ends were 0 bases for V and 5 bases for J; bases not matched to a gene: 6. The CDR3 runs 17 residues. Germline V gene sequence: CDR1 SEHNR, CDR2 FQNEAQ (reference sequence). The CDR3 sequence: CASSLAQSSGSTGELFF. CDR3 nucleotides: TGTGCCAGCAGCTTAGCGCAGTCTAGCGGGAGTACCGGGGAGCTGTTTTTT.

The chain joins TRBV12-3 or TRBV12-4 to TRBJ2-1, with D perhaps TRBD1 (6 bases). This CDR3 contains 14 residues. V lost 3 bases and J 3 bases, leaving 9 bases between the germline ends. Here the CDR3 DNA reads TGTGCCAGCAGTTTGCAGGGACACTACAATGAGCAGTTCTTC. Its protein is CASSLQGHYNEQFF.